Listed here are 17 T cell receptor beta chains from one sample, sequenced in a study of radiotherapy plus CTLA-4 blockade in lung cancer. Produced via immunoSEQ multiplex PCR; TCRdb's table is partial and in-frame only. The repertoire holds approximately 50,000 clones, with 70% to 75% as singletons. The input for sequencing was peripheral blood, taken from a patient treated with radiotherapy plus ipilimumab. These receptors were obtained from a human donor with non-small cell lung cancer who had a complete response to radiotherapy plus ipilimumab.

This rearrangement joins TRBV11-3 to TRBJ2-5, with a tentative D call TRBD1 (5 bases). In germline, CDR1 is SGHNT, CDR2 YENEEA. V was clipped by 2 bases and J by 2 bases, with 18 bases between them. The CDR3 loop spans 17 amino acids. The CDR3: CASSLSSRGAGQETQYF. As DNA, the CDR3 is TGTGCCAGCAGCTTAAGTTCTAGGGGCGCCGGTCAAGAGACCCAGTACTTC.

The J gene is TRBJ2-2, the V gene TRBV4-3; TRBD1 aligns across 9 bases. CDR3 size: 17 residues. Trimming took 0 bases from V and 3 from J; bases not matched to a gene: 5. The germline CDR1 and CDR2 sequences are LGHNA and YSLEER. CDR3 loop: CASSQEGGTGHTGELFF. The CDR3 nucleotides read TGCGCCAGCAGCCAAGAGGGGGGGACAGGGCACACCGGGGAGCTGTTTTTT.

This clone came up a few times. The chain uses TRBV9 and TRBJ1-2; perhaps TRBD1 as D (6 bases). Deletions cut 0 bases from V and 6 bases from J, with 18 bases between. The V gene's germline CDR1 is SGDLS and CDR2 YYNGEE. The CDR3 loop spans 16 amino acids. The CDR3 loop is CASSVGGPVAVDGYTF. CDR3 bases: TGTGCCAGCAGCGTAGGGGGGCCTGTAGCTGTAGATGGCTACACCTTC.

V is TRBV14 and J is TRBJ2-2; 8 nucleotides agree with TRBD1. The germline V gene has CDR1 SGHDN and CDR2 FVKESK. The length of the CDR3 is 15 residues. The J segment lost 4 bases and the V segment lost 2 bases, leaving 3 bases of the junction unmatched. The CDR3 coding sequence is TGTGCCAGCAGCCAAACAGGGGGGATCACCGGGGAGCTGTTTTTT. Amino acids: CASSQTGGITGELFF.

This clone was counted once. The chain carries TRBV5-6 and TRBJ2-1; 10 bases match TRBD1. Germline V gene sequence: CDR1 SGHDT, CDR2 YYEEEE. The J segment lost 2 bases and the V segment lost 4 bases, leaving 6 bases of the junction unmatched. The CDR3 spans 16 residues. The CDR3 sequence is CASSVDRGATYNEQFF. As DNA, the CDR3 is TGTGCCAGCAGCGTGGACAGGGGGGCCACCTACAATGAGCAGTTCTTC. Full variable domain (rest looked up from reference TRBV5-6 and TRBJ2-1): DAGVTQSPTHLIKTRGQQVTLRCSPKSGHDTVSWYQQALGQGPQFIFQYYEEEERQRGNFPDRFSGHQFPNYSSELNVNALLLGDSALYLCASSVDRGATYNEQFFGPGTRLTVL.

The V gene is TRBV5-1, the J gene TRBJ2-5; possibly TRBD1 for D (6 bases). Trimming shortened V by 0 bases and J by 2 bases, and 11 bases separated the two germline ends. The V gene's germline CDR1 is SGHRS and CDR2 YFSETQ. The CDR3 consists of 15 residues. The CDR3 coding sequence is TGCGCCAGCAGCTTGGGGGCAGGGGCGCAAGAGACCCAGTACTTC. Protein: CASSLGAGAQETQYF. Together with reference TRBV5-1 and TRBJ2-5, the CDR3 gives the full variable domain: KAGVTQTPRYLIKTRGQQVTLSCSPISGHRSVSWYQQTPGQGLQFLFEYFSETQRNKGNFPGRFSGRQFSNSRSEMNVSTLELGDSALYLCASSLGAGAQETQYFGPGTRLLVL.

Worth noting for this clone: Other DNA sequences in the sample encode the same CDR3. V usage is TRBV5-8 and J usage is TRBJ1-2, with 7 positions matching TRBD1. The junction had 15 bases not matched to a gene; V was cut back by 3 bases and J by 1 base. This CDR3 spans 18 amino acids. Looked up from germline, CDR1 is SGHTS and CDR2 is YDEGEE. The CDR3 loop is CASSSAPTGSAFNYGYTF. The CDR3 coding sequence is TGTGCCAGCAGCTCAGCCCCGACAGGGTCGGCCTTTAACTATGGCTACACCTTC.

The chain employs TRBV27 and TRBJ2-6, with TRBD2 matching 7 bases. There are 18 residues in the CDR3. The V segment lost 4 bases and the J segment 0 bases; nucleotides outside the gene matches: 9. The germline V gene has CDR1 MNHEY and CDR2 SMNVEV (reference sequence). The CDR3 loop reads CASSWRESALSGANVLTF. DNA of the CDR3: TGTGCCAGCAGTTGGCGGGAGTCTGCACTCTCTGGGGCCAACGTCCTGACTTTC.

This clone was recorded only once. The genes are TRBV7-9 and TRBJ2-1; the match to TRBD1 covers 10 bases. The length of the CDR3 is 13 residues. Trimming removed 5 bases from V and 14 bases from J; junction bases left unmatched: 9. Germline V gene data show CDR1 as SEHNR and CDR2 as FQNEAQ (reference sequence). The CDR3 coding sequence is TGTGCCAGCAGCCACATCCGACAGGGGGCGGAGTTCTTC. This encodes CASSHIRQGAEFF.

The chain recombines TRBV30 with TRBJ1-1; D perhaps matches TRBD1 (6 bases). This CDR3 is built from 13 residues. The germline CDR1 and CDR2 sequences are GTSNPN and SVGIG (reference sequence). Trimming cost V 1 base and J 1 base, with 7 bases left between them. Here the CDR3 reads CAWSADRNTEAFF. CDR3 DNA: TGTGCCTGGAGTGCGGACAGGAACACTGAAGCTTTCTTT.

This sequence joins TRBV19 and TRBJ2-1; no reliable D call. The germline V gene encodes CDR1 LNHDA and CDR2 SQIVND (reference sequence). The CDR3 runs 14 residues. V lost 5 bases and J lost 11, with 19 bases in between. The DNA of the CDR3 is TGTGCCAGTAGTGCCCATGGTCGTCGGTATCAGCAGTTCTTC. Encoded protein: CASSAHGRRYQQFF.

This clone was found a few times. The chain carries TRBV30 and TRBJ1-2, with D maybe TRBD1 (5 bases). CDR3 length equals 14 residues. V lost 1 base, J lost 6 bases, and 15 bases lay in between. Germline V gives CDR1 GTSNPN, CDR2 SVGIG (reference sequence). The CDR3 region has the DNA TGTGCCTGGAGTGGTGGGGGGTTGGGTCATGGCTACACCTTC. This sequence encodes CAWSGGGLGHGYTF.

This rearrangement joins TRBV13 to TRBJ2-7; a weak D match, TRBD1 (6 bases). Deletions cut 0 bases from V and 1 base from J, with 19 bases between. The CDR3 has 18 residues. The germline V gene has CDR1 PRHDT and CDR2 FYEKMQ (reference sequence). CDR3 in DNA: TGTGCCAGCAGCTTAGGGCTCTCGGAGCGTCAGGGGTCCTACGAGCAGTACTTC. This sequence encodes CASSLGLSERQGSYEQYF.

This chain links TRBV19 with TRBJ2-1; possibly TRBD2 for D (5 bases). Germline CDR1 and CDR2: LNHDA and SQIVND (reference sequence). CDR3 length equals 14 residues. Trimming stripped 7 bases from V and 0 bases from J, with 10 bases between. This chain's CDR3 is CASNAGPSYNEQFF. DNA for the CDR3: TGTGCCAGTAATGCGGGTCCCTCCTACAATGAGCAGTTCTTC.

The genes are TRBV7-3 and TRBJ2-2; tentatively, D is TRBD2 (6 bases). CDR3 size: 16 residues. Trimming left V 0 bases short and J 4 bases short, with 12 bases between. Germline lookup yields CDR1 SGHTA and CDR2 FQGTGA. The CDR3 region has the DNA TGTGCCAGCAGCTTAACGGGGACTCAGATCACCGGGGAGCTGTTTTTT. Translating gives CASSLTGTQITGELFF. Looking up the rest from reference TRBV7-3 and TRBJ2-2 gives the full variable domain: GAGVSQTPSNKVTEKGKYVELRCDPISGHTALYWYRQSLGQGPEFLIYFQGTGAADDSGLPNDRFFAVRPEGSVSTLKIQRTERGDSAVYLCASSLTGTQITGELFFGEGSRLTVL.

This clone is labeled as medium-sized. The genes are TRBV6-5 and TRBJ2-7; 7 nucleotides agree with TRBD1. V gave up 6 bases and J gave up 1 base; unmatched junction bases: 6. Germline V CDR1 and CDR2: MNHEY, SVGAGI. There are 14 residues in the CDR3. In nucleotides, the CDR3 is TGTGCCAGCAGACCGGGACAGCGTTCCTACGAGCAGTACTTC. This sequence encodes CASRPGQRSYEQYF.

This clone was detected once. The rearrangement uses TRBV30 and TRBJ1-4; D unresolved. The CDR3 runs 14 residues. Trimming cost V 0 bases and J 4 bases, with 9 bases left between them. Germline CDR1 GTSNPN, CDR2 SVGIG (reference sequence). In DNA form, the CDR3 reads TGTGCCTGGAGTGTAGGAGGAAGTAATGAAAAACTGTTTTTT. It encodes CAWSVGGSNEKLFF.